This T cell receptor (beta chain) was profiled in a study of cytomegalovirus exposure and HLA in healthy donors (TCRdb year 2017). Background on the whole study: The 500 to 800 repertoires of the first cohort and the roughly 110 validation repertoires were produced on the same platform, according to a later analysis. Along with the roughly 700-subject first cohort, a separate validation cohort of more than 90 different subjects was used. The aim of the study was to test whether cataloging public T cell receptors could identify signatures of past pathogen exposure. The study combined high-throughput TCR immunosequencing, statistical association of individual TCRs with disease status, and machine learning to predict cytomegalovirus infection status. The study at large found these results: A later analysis lacked HLA typing for the validation cohort, so it scored co-occurrence in that cohort across all 120 or so repertoires. The study listed 150 to 200 TCR beta chains as associated with cytomegalovirus. The authors suggested that the approach could potentially be generalized to other disease states and immunological phenotypes. In a later analysis, TCRs clustered in the first cohort were found to also tend to co-occur in the roughly 130 validation repertoires, with about 93% of cluster scores above 0. In both the original and validation cohorts, the classifier was reported to diagnose cytomegalovirus status with high specificity and sensitivity. Most TCR sequences were observed very rarely across donors, whereas some public TCRs were present in many individuals. In vitro tests confirmed that a few of the cytomegalovirus-associated TCR beta chains recognize cytomegalovirus antigens.

Separate from the approximately 670-subject first cohort, the validation cohort of roughly 130 subjects was the group to which the donors belonged. As regards this clone: There is no known antigen for this receptor. Base-call qualities are not available, and no considerably larger clone is one nucleotide away.

Libraries were constructed by the immunoSEQ multiplex PCR assay. Regarding the original processing steps: To diagnose cytomegalovirus status from the catalog of TCR beta chain sequences, a statistical classification framework was built. Imported from immuneACCESS, the table was reduced by TCRdb to in-frame sequences with V and J called. These copies leave out some clones; in studies compared against another copy, an unresolved V gene accounts for under half, and the cause of the remainder is not known. That table supplies the V and J calls and clone size; D and trimming were determined from the DNA. Within this sample are about 98,000 clones, with about 95% of them counted one time only. The ten largest clones capture roughly 0.89% of the sample. Trimming removed 6 bases from V and 3 bases from J, leaving 18 bases between the germline ends. From the cysteine through the phenylalanine, the CDR3 covers 15 amino acids. Only CDR3 DNA remains: 45 bases, in frame from the first base. Reading the germline V gene gives CDR1 MNHEY and CDR2 SVGAGI.

The specimen was PBMCs. This sequence originates from a woman in her late teens or twenties in good health and CMV-seronegative. This chain joins TRBV6-5 to TRBJ2-7, with a weak D call of TRBD1 (6 bases match). Read as DNA, the sequence is TGTGCCAGCAGCCGTAACCGGGACACTGTCTACGAGCAGTACTTC. This sequence encodes CASSRNRDTVYEQYF.